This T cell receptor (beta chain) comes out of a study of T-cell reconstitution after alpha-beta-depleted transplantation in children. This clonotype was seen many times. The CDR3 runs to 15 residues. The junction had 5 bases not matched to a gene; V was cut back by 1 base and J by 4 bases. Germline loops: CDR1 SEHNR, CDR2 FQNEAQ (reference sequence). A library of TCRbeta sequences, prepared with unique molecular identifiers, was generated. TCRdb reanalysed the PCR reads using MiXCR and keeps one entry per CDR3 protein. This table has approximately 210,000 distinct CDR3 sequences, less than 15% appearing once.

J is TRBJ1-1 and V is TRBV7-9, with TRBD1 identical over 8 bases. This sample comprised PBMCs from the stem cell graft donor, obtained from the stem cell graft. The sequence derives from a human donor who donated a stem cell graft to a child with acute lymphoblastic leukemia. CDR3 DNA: TGTGCCAGCAGCTTAGATGTCACAGGGGGCACTGAAGCTTTCTTT. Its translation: CASSLDVTGGTEAFF.